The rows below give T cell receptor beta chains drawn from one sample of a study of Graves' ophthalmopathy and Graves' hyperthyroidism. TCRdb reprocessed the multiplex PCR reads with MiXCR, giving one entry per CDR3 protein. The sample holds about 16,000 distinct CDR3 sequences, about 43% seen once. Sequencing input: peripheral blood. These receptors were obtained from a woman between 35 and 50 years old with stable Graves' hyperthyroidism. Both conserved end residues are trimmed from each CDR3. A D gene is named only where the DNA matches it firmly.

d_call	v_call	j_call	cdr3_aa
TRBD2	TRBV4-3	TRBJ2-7	ASSQDPSGGAEQY
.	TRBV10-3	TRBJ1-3	AIWERGNAIY
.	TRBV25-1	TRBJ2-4	ASSVQGGGDIQY
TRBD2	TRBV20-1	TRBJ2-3	SETSGLPTDTQY
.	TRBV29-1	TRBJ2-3	SVARGGGPTDTQY
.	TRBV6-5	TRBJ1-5	ASSYSTHQPQH
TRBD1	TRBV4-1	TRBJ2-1	ASSQTTGGTNEQF
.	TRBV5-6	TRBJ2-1	ASSSDSYNEQF
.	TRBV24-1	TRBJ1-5	ATRDTDNQPQH
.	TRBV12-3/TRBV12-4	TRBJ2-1	ASNKGQGRDNEQF
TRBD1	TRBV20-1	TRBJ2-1	SALGQGRNEQF
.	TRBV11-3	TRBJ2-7	ASSLVGVQY
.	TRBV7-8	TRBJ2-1	ASSSHGVEQF
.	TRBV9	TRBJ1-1	ASSADTNTEAF
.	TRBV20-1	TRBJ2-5	SARGAGRETQY
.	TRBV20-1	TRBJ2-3	SARGRGKSTDTQY
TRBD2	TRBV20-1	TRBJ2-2	SARLRTSGTANTGELF
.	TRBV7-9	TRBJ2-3	ASLGGYTDTQY
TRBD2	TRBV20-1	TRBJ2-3	SYPGLAGFETDTQY
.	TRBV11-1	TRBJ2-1	ARSLWQSSYNEQF
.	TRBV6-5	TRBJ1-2	ASTRDPGLGYT
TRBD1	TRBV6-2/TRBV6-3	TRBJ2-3	ASSYFRDRGGTDTQY
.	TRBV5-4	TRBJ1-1	ASSPGGEDTEAF
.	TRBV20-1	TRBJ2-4	SARTGLLNLAKNIQY
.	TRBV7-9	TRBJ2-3	ASSPFTDTQY
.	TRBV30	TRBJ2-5	AWGLRETQY
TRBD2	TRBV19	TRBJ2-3	ASMRLAGRDTQY
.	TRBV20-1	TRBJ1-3	SYSGKGNTIY
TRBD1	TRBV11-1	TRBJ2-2	ASNGQGHTGELF
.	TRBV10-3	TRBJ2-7	ATSYEQY
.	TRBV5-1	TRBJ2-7	ASSLITGYEQY
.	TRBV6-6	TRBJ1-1	ASRLDLNTEAF
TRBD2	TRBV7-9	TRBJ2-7	ASSLNAASGTYEQY
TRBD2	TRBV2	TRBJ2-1	ASSDSSGGGNEQF
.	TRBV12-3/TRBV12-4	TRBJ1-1	GSSPLGGRGAEAF
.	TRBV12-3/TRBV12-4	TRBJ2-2	ASSFSGGSTGELF
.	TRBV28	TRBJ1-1	ASSLSGQSKAF